Included here is one T cell receptor beta chain sequence, with context. There are 16 residues in the CDR3. Germline V gives CDR1 LNHNV, CDR2 YYDKDF (reference sequence). Losses at the gene ends were 3 bases for V and 5 bases for J; bases not matched to a gene: 11. This specimen belongs to a study of blood T cells in healthy people across ages. A J-beta primer mix and a sample-barcoded 5' primer were used in a second PCR of roughly 6 to 11 cycles. Every molecule of cDNA carried a tag from a template-switch adaptor with 12 random nucleotides. The study obtained at least 2.5 million CDR3-containing paired-end reads from every sample. MiXCR, applied by TCRdb to the 5' RACE reads, yields one record per CDR3 protein. The sample shows approximately 1,000,000 distinct CDR3 sequences, over 35% of them seen only once.

Sequencing was carried out using blood. The clonotype was recovered from a woman aged 55-75 years in good health. The V call is TRBV15, the J call TRBJ2-7, with TRBD1 identical over 9 bases. This CDR3 is CATSRGKGTGNDEQYF. In DNA form, the CDR3 reads TGTGCCACCAGCAGGGGGAAGGGGACAGGGAACGACGAGCAGTACTTC.